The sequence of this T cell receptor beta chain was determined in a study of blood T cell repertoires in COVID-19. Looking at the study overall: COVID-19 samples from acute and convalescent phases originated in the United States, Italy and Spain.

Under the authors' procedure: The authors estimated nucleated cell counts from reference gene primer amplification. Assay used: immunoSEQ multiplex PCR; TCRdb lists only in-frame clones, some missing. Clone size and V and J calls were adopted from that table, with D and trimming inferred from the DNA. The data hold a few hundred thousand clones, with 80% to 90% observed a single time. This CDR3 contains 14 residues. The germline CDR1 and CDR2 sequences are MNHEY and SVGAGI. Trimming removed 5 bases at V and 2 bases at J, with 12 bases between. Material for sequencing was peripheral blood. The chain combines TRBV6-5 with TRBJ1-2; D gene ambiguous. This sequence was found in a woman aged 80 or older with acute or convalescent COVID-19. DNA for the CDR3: TGTGCCAGCAGTCGGTCGTCTGTAAACTATGGCTACACCTTC. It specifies CASSRSSVNYGYTF.